What follows are 3 T cell receptor beta chains derived from one specimen sequenced in a study of control samples from healthy donors and cancer patients. The assay was immunoSEQ multiplex PCR, and TCRdb's table has in-frame clones only and misses some. Counted here are roughly 120,000 clones, 80% to 90% occurring once; the ten biggest clones make up approximately 1.1%. What was sequenced was PBMCs. These receptors were taken from a woman in her fifties or sixties with colorectal cancer.

The chain carries TRBV6-2 or TRBV6-3 and TRBJ2-2; 7 bases are shared with TRBD2. The ends lost 2 bases at V and 9 bases at J; junction bases unmatched: 6. CDR1 is MNHEY and CDR2 is SVGEGT in the germline V gene. The CDR3 runs to 14 residues. CDR3 bases: TGTGCCAGCAGTTACCCCGGCGGGAGCCGGGAGCTGTTTTTT. Translating gives CASSYPGGSRELFF.

J is TRBJ1-5 and V is TRBV19; D is unclear. There are 17 residues in the CDR3. Trimming shortened V by 4 bases and J by 0 bases, and 16 bases separated the two germline ends. Germline V lookup: CDR1 LNHDA, CDR2 SQIVND (reference sequence). The CDR3 DNA is TGTGCCAGTAGTAAGCCGCGAGGGCCAAGTAGCAATCAGCCCCAGCATTTT. As protein: CASSKPRGPSSNQPQHF.

This clone was counted a single time. The rearrangement links TRBV5-5 to TRBJ2-5; 7 bases agree with TRBD2. Germline V lookup: CDR1 SGHKS, CDR2 YYEKEE (reference sequence). This CDR3 has 15 residues. V gave up 6 bases and J gave up 0 bases; unmatched junction bases: 8. CDR3 nucleotide sequence: TGTGCCAGCATGGGGGGGACGGGGTACCAAGAGACCCAGTACTTC. This encodes CASMGGTGYQETQYF.